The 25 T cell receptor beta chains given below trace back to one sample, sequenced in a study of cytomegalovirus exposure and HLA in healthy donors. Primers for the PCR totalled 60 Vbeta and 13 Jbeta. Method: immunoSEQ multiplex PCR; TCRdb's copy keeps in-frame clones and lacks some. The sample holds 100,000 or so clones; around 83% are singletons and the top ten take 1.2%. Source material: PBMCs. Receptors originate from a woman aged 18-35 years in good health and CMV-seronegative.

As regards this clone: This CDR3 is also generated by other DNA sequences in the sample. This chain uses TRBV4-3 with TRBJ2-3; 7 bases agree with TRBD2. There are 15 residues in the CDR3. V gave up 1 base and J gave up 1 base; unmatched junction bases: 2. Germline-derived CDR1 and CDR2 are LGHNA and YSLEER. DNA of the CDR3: TGCGCCAGCAGCCAAGCGGGAGGCGGCACAGATACGCAGTATTTT. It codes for CASSQAGGGTDTQYF.

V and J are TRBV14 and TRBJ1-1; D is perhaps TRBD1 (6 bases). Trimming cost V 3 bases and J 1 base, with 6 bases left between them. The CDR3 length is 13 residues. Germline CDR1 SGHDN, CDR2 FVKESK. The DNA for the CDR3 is TGTGCCAGCAGCCAGGACAGGAACACTGAAGCTTTCTTT. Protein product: CASSQDRNTEAFF.

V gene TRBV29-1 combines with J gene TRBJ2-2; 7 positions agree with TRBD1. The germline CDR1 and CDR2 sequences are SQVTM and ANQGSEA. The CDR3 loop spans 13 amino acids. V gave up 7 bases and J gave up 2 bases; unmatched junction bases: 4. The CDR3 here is CSGRDSNTGELFF. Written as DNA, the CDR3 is TGCAGCGGACGGGACAGTAACACCGGGGAGCTGTTTTTT.

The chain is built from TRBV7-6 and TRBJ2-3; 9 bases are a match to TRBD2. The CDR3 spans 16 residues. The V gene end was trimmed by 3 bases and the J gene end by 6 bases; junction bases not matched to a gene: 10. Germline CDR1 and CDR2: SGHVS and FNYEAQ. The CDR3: CASSFYGSGGGDTQYF. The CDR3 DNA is TGTGCCAGCAGCTTTTACGGTAGCGGGGGAGGCGATACGCAGTATTTT.

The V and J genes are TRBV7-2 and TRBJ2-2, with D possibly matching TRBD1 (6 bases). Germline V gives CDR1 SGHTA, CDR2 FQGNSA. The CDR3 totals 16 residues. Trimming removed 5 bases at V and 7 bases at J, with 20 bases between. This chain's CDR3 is CASSPTSPGVSGELFF. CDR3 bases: TGTGCCAGCAGCCCAACATCGCCAGGGGTTAGCGGGGAGCTGTTTTTT.

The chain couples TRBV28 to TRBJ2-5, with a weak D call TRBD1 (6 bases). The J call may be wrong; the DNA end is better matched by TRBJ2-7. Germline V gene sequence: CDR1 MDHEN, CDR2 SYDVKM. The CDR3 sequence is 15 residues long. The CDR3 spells CASSLRQGITYEQYF. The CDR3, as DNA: TGTGCCAGCAGTTTAAGGCAGGGGATAACCTACGAGCAGTACTTC.

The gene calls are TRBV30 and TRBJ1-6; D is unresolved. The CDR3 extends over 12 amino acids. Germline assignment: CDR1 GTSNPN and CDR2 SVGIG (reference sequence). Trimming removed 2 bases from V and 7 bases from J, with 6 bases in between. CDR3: CAWSSPNSPLHF. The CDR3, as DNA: TGTGCCTGGAGTAGCCCAAATTCACCCCTCCACTTT.

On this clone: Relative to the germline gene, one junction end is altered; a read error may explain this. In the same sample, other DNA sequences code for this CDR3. The CDR3 protein is CASSLAADRHYGYTF. CDR3 sequence (DNA): TGTGCCAGCAGCTTAGCGGCAGATCGTCACTATGGCTACACCTTT. The chain joins TRBV7-2 to TRBJ1-2; D is ambiguous. This CDR3 contains 15 residues. The germline V gene has CDR1 SGHTA and CDR2 FQGNSA.

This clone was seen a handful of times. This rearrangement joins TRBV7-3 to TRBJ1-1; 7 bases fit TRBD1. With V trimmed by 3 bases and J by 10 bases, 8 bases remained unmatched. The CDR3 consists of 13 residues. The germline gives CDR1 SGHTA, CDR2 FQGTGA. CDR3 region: CASSFDREKRAFF. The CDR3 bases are TGTGCCAGCAGCTTTGACAGGGAAAAGAGAGCTTTCTTT.

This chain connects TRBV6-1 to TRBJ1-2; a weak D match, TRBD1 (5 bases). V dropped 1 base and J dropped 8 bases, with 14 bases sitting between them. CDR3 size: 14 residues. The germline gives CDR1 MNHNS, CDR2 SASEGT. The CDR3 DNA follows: TGTGCCAGCAGTGAAGGGGGCGGCGGAAGGGGCTACACCTTC. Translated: CASSEGGGGRGYTF.

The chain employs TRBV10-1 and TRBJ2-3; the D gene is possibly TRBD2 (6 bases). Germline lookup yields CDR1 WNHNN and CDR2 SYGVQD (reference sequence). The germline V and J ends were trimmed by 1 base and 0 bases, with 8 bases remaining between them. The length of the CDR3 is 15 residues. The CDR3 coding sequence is TGCGCCAGCAGTGAGTGGGGACTTAGCACAGATACGCAGTATTTT. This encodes CASSEWGLSTDTQYF.

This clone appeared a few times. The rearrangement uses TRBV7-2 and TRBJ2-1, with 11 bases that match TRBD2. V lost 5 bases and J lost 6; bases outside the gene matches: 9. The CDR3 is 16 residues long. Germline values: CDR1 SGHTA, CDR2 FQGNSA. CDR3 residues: CASSPLLAGALNEQFF. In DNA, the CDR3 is TGTGCCAGCAGCCCGCTACTAGCGGGGGCCCTCAATGAGCAGTTCTTC.

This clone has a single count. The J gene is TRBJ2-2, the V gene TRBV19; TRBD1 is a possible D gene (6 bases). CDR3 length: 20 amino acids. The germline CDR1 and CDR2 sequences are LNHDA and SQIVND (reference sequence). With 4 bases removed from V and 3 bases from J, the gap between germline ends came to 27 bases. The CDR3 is CASSKGTGKWGNPDTGELFF. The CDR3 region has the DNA TGTGCCAGTAGTAAGGGAACAGGGAAGTGGGGGAATCCGGACACCGGGGAGCTGTTTTTT.

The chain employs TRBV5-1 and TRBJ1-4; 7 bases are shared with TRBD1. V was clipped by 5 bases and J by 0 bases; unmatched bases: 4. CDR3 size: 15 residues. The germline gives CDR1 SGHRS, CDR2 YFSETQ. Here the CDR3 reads CASSRGTATNEKLFF. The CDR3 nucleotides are TGCGCCAGCAGTCGCGGGACAGCAACTAATGAAAAACTGTTTTTT.

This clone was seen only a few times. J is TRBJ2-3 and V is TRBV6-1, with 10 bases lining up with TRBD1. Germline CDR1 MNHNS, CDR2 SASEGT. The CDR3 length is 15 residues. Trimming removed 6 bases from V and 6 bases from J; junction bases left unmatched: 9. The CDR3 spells CASSPGTGAADTQYF. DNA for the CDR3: TGTGCCAGCAGCCCCGGGACAGGGGCCGCCGATACGCAGTATTTT.

The CDR3 region is CASSPVAGVRNEQFF. The CDR3 DNA is TGTGCCAGCAGCCCGGTGGCGGGAGTACGCAATGAGCAGTTCTTC. This chain uses TRBV28 with TRBJ2-1, with 7 bases aligning to TRBD2. The CDR3 is 15 residues long. J was trimmed by 6 bases and V by 6 bases; bases with no gene match: 11. The germline gives CDR1 MDHEN, CDR2 SYDVKM.

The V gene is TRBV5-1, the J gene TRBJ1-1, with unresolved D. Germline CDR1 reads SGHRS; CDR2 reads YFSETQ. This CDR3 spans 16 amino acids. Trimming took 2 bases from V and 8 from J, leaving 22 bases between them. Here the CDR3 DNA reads TGCGCCAGCAGCTTATATGCCTCGGCGAGGAATTTGGAAGCTTTCTTT. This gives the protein CASSLYASARNLEAFF.

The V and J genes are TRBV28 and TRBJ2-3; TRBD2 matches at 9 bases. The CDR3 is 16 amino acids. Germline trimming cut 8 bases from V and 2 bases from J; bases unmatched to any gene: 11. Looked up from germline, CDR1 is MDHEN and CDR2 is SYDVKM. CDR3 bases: TGTGCCAGCCCTGCGGGGGGGGGAGAGCCCACAGATACGCAGTATTTT. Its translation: CASPAGGGEPTDTQYF. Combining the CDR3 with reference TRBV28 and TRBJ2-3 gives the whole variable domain DVKVTQSSRYLVKRTGEKVFLECVQDMDHENMFWYRQDPGLGLRLIYFSYDVKMKEKGDIPEGYSVSREKKERFSLILESASTNQTSMYLCASPAGGGEPTDTQYFGPGTRLTVL.

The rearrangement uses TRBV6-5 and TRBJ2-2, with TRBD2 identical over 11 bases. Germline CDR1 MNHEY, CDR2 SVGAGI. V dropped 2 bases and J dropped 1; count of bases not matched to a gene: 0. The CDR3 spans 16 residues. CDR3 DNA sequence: TGTGCCAGCAGTTACGGGACTAGCGGGAACACCGGGGAGCTGTTTTTT. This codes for CASSYGTSGNTGELFF.

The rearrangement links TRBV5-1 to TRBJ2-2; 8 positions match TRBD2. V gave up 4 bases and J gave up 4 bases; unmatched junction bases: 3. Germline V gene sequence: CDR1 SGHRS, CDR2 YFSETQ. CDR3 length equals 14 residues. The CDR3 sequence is CASSPGLATGELFF. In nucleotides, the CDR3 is TGCGCCAGCAGCCCCGGACTAGCCACCGGGGAGCTGTTTTTT.

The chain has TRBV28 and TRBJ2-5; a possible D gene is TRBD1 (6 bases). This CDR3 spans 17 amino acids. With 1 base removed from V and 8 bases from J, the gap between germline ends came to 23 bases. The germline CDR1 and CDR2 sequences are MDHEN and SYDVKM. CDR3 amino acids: CASSLYLGSTQGGTQYF. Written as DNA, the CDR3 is TGTGCCAGCAGTTTATATCTCGGCTCAACCCAAGGGGGAACCCAGTACTTC.

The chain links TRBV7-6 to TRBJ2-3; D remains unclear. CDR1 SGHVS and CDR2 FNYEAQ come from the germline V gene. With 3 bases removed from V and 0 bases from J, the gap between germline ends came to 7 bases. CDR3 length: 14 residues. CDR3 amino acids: CASSFKTSTDTQYF. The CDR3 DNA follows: TGTGCCAGCAGCTTTAAAACTAGCACAGATACGCAGTATTTT.

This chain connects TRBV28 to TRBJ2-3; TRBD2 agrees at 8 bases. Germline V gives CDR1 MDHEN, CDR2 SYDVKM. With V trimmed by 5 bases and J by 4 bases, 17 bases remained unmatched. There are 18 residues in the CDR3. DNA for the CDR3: TGTGCCAGCAGTACCCAAACCCCTCTAGCGGGCCCATCAGATACGCAGTATTTT. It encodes CASSTQTPLAGPSDTQYF.

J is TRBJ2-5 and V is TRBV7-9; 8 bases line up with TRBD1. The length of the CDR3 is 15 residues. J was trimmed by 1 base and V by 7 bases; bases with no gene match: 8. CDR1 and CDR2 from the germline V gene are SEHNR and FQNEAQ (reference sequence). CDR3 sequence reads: CASTSWTGLQETQYF. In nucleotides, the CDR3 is TGTGCCAGCACCTCCTGGACAGGGCTCCAAGAGACCCAGTACTTC.

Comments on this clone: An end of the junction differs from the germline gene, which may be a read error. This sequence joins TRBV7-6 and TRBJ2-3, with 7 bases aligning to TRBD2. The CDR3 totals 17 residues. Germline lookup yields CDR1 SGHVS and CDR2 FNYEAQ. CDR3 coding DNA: TGTGTCAGCAGTCGTGAAGCGAGCGGGATCCGCACAGATACGCAGTATTTT. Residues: CVSSREASGIRTDTQYF.